This record looks at one T cell receptor (beta chain) sequence and its context. Deletions cut 2 bases from V and 2 bases from J, with 18 bases between. The CDR3 extends over 17 amino acids. Germline V lookup: CDR1 SGHRS, CDR2 YFSETQ. This specimen comes from a study of blood T cells in healthy people across ages. Next came a second PCR, run for about 7 to 11 cycles, which used a sample-barcoded 5' primer along with a J-beta primer mix. MiXCR was run by TCRdb on the 5' RACE reads, yielding one entry per CDR3 protein. The repertoire consists of about a million distinct CDR3 sequences, with approximately 49% occurring once and the leading ten covering roughly an eighth.

The sequenced sample was blood. The rearrangement links TRBV5-1 to TRBJ2-3; TRBD2 might be the D (6 bases). The sequence came from a man under 40 in good health. The CDR3 sequence is CASSFDQTGDDTDTQYF. The CDR3 nucleotides read TGCGCCAGCAGCTTTGATCAAACGGGGGACGACACAGATACGCAGTATTTT.